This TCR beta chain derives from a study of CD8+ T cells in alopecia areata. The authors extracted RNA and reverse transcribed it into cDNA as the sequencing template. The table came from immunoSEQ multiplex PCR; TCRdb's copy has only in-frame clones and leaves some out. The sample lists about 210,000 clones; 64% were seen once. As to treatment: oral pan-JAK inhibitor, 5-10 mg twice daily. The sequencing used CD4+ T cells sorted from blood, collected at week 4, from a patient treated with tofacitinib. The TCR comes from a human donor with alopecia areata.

The CDR3 protein is CASSQDEQTANYGYTF. CDR3 in DNA: TGTGCCAGCAGCCAAGATGAGCAAACCGCTAACTATGGCTACACCTTC. The chain recombines TRBV4-2 with TRBJ1-2, with D uncertain. CDR1 and CDR2 (germline): LGHNA, YNFKEQ. This CDR3 has 16 amino acids. Trimming took off 0 bases at V and 0 bases at J, with 11 bases between the two ends.